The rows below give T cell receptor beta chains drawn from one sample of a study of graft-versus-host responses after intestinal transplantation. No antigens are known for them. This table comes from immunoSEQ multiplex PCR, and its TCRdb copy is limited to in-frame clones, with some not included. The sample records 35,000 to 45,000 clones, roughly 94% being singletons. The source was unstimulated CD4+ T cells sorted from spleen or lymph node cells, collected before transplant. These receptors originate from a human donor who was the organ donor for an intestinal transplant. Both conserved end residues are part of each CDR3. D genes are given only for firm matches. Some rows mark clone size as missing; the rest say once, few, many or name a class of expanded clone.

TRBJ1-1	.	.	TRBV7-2	TGTGCCAGCAGCTTCGGGGGGTCTAAAACTGAAGCTTTCTTT	CASSFGGSKTEAFF
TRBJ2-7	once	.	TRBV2	TGTGCCAGCAGGGGCGCCCCCTACGAGCAGTACTTC	CASRGAPYEQYF
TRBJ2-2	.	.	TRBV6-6	TGTGCCAGCAGACAGGCTAGAGGACTGAGCACCGGGGAGCTGTTTTTT	CASRQARGLSTGELFF
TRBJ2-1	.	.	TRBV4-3	TGCGCCAGCAGCCAAGATTTCGGGGGATCCTACAATGAGCAGTTCTTC	CASSQDFGGSYNEQFF
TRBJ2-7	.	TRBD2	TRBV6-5	TGTGCCAGCAGCCACGGACTAGCCTACGAGCAGTACTTC	CASSHGLAYEQYF
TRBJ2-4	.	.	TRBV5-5	TGTGCCAGCAGCTTGGGGAAAAACATTCAGTACTTC	CASSLGKNIQYF
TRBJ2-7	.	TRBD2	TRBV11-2	TGTGCCAGCAGAAGACCGGGGGGTCCGACCTACGAGCAGTACTTC	CASRRPGGPTYEQYF
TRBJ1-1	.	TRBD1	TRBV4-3	TGCGCCAGCAGCCAAGAACGGACAGGGTGGTACACTGAAGCTTTCTTT	CASSQERTGWYTEAFF
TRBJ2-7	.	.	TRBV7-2	TGTGCCAGCAGCTTAGATGTGACAGCCTACTCCTACGAGCAGTACTTC	CASSLDVTAYSYEQYF
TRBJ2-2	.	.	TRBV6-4	TGTGCCAGCAGTGAACAGGGCTCCGGGGAGCTGTTTTTT	CASSEQGSGELFF
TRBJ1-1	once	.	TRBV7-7	TGTGCTAGCAGCTACAGGGTCATGAACACTGAAGCTTTCTTT	CASSYRVMNTEAFF
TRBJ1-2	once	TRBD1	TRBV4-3	TGCGCCAGCAGCCAAGAGGCAATGGCAGGGGGAAACTATGGCTACACCTTC	CASSQEAMAGGNYGYTF
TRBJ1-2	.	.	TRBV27	TGTGCCAGCATCAAAACCCCCTCCCTTCTAGCACAGGGAAGTGGCTACACCTTC	CASIKTPSLLAQGSGYTF
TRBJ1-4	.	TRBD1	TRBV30	TGTGCCGGGTCACAGGGGGTAACTAATGAAAAACTGTTTTTT	CAGSQGVTNEKLFF
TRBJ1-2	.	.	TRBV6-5	TGTGCCAGCAGTTACTCGGTCAGCTATGGCTACACCTTC	CASSYSVSYGYTF
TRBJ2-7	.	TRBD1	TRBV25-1	TGTGCCAGCAGTGAAGCATATCGGGACAGTAGTTTGGAGCAGTACTTC	CASSEAYRDSSLEQYF
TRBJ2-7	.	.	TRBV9	TGTGCCAGCAGCGTAGAGCCTACCCCCTACGAGCAGTACTTC	CASSVEPTPYEQYF
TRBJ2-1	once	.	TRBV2	TGTGCCAGCAGCCTCACCCCTGACGGGTCCTACAATGAGCAGTTCTTC	CASSLTPDGSYNEQFF
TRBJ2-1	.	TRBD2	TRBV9	TGTGCCAGCAGCGTAGCTAGCGGCTACAATGAGCAGTTCTTC	CASSVASGYNEQFF
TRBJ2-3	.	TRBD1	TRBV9	TGTGCCAGCAGCGTAGCGCCACAGACAGGGGTGAGCACAGATACGCAGTATTTT	CASSVAPQTGVSTDTQYF